These T cell receptor beta chains were read from a single sample in a study of post-analysis software for immune sequencing data. TCRdb re-derived calls from the PCR reads in MiXCR, one entry per CDR3 protein. Of 750,000 to 950,000 distinct CDR3 sequences in the sample, just over 45% are singletons; the top ten hold 4.9%. The sample consisted of blood. These receptor sequences come from a girl aged 5-17 years with multiple sclerosis. Both conserved end residues are trimmed from each CDR3. Only some rows state a clone size, as once, few, many or a class for expanded clones.

TRBV5-1	once	TRBJ1-2	ASSKNDRKDGYT
TRBV6-6	few	TRBJ2-7	ASSYSGGSSYEQY
TRBV7-2	many	TRBJ1-5	ASTHSNQPQH
TRBV29-1	many	TRBJ2-3	SVAEARGTQY
TRBV7-9	-	TRBJ2-1	ASSLSGRGWDEQF
TRBV28	few	TRBJ2-3	ASSLYGAGYVADTQY
TRBV10-2	-	TRBJ1-1	ASSPLTGSSTEAF
TRBV5-1	once	TRBJ2-2	ASSPQEAGELF
TRBV4-2	-	TRBJ2-1	ASSQDSSSGNEQF
TRBV7-8	few	TRBJ2-7	ASSLAGSGGTYEQY
TRBV5-1	-	TRBJ2-1	ASSLADPLEQF
TRBV24-1	-	TRBJ2-3	ATMGLGSDTQY
TRBV20-1	-	TRBJ1-2	SARRGRGYGYT
TRBV20-1	-	TRBJ2-7	SASDGRDYEQY
TRBV7-9	few	TRBJ1-2	ASSPDGASNYGYT
TRBV28	-	TRBJ2-7	ASRPPGRLGYEQY
TRBV6-6	-	TRBJ2-3	ASRPDLRTDTQY
TRBV12-3/TRBV12-4	few	TRBJ2-7	ATSGTAPYEQY
TRBV7-3	few	TRBJ2-3	ASSLIGGRIDTQY
TRBV20-1	-	TRBJ2-1	SASAGLAGSGQF
TRBV29-1	once	-	SFEGHRETQY
TRBV15	-	TRBJ2-3	ATSRVTARHTDTQY
TRBV4-3	once	TRBJ2-2	ASSQGTQNTGGLF
TRBV24-1	few	TRBJ2-1	ATSDGGEQF
TRBV20-1	once	TRBJ2-4	SARGPGNIQY
TRBV10-3	-	TRBJ2-1	AIRTNNEQF
TRBV13	-	TRBJ2-7	ASSLDSKPYEQY
TRBV7-9	-	TRBJ1-1	ASRDLNTEAF
TRBV5-1	once	TRBJ2-5	ASTLGASGSETQY
TRBV5-1	-	TRBJ1-2	ASSLGQRDGYT
TRBV6-5	few	TRBJ2-1	ASQPGVMREQF
TRBV9	-	-	ASSVAPGLAATTQY
TRBV6-5	-	-	ASQPDRGFEQY
TRBV6-1	few	TRBJ2-3	ASRPTSGRSTDTQY
TRBV29-1	-	TRBJ2-1	SVEGRGLAGSSYNEQF
TRBV5-6	-	TRBJ2-7	ASRDAGQSYEQY
TRBV11-2	-	TRBJ2-7	ASSLEGNRGARQY
TRBV12-3/TRBV12-4	-	TRBJ2-2	ASSPGQGRTGELF
TRBV30	few	TRBJ2-7	AWSVMGAYEQY
TRBV6-2/TRBV6-3	few	TRBJ2-2	ASSYSGHTGELF
TRBV28	-	TRBJ1-6	ASSFTGMRSSPLH
TRBV4-2	few	TRBJ1-2	ASSQDQLGQGGYT